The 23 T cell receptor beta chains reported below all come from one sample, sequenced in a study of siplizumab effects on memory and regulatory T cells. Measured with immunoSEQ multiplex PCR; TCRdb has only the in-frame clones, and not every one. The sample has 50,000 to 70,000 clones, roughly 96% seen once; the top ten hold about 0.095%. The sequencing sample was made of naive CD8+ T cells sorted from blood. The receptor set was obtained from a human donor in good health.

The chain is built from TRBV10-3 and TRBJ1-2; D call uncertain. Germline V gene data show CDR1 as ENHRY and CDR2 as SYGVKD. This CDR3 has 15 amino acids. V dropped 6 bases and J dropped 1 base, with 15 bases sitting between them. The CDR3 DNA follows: TGTGCCATCAGATCTCCAGAAACCCTTAACTATGGCTACACCTTC. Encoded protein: CAIRSPETLNYGYTF.

The CDR3 loop reads CASSSAGQISYEQYF. The CDR3 nucleotides read TGTGCCAGTAGTAGCGCGGGACAGATTTCCTACGAGCAGTACTTC. The rearrangement joins TRBV19 to TRBJ2-7, with TRBD1 as a possible D gene (7 bases). The CDR3 has 15 amino acids. Germline assignment: CDR1 LNHDA and CDR2 SQIVND (reference sequence). V lost 4 bases, J lost 1 base, and 14 bases lay in between.

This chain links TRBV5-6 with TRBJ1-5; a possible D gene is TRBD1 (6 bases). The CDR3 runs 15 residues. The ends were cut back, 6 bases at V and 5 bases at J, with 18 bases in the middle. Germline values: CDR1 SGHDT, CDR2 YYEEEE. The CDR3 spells CASTIMNRDYQPQHF. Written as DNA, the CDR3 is TGTGCCAGCACTATCATGAACAGGGACTATCAGCCCCAGCATTTT.

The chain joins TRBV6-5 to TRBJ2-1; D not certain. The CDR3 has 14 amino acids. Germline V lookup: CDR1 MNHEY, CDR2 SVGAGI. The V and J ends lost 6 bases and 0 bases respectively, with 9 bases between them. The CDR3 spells CASSLRSSYNEQFF. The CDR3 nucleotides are TGTGCCAGCAGCCTCAGGAGCTCCTACAATGAGCAGTTCTTC.

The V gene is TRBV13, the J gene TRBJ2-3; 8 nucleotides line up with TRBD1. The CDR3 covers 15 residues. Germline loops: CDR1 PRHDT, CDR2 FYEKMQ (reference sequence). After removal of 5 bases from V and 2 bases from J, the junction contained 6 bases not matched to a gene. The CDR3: CASSGRTGTTDTQYF. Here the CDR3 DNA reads TGTGCCAGCAGCGGGCGGACAGGGACCACAGATACGCAGTATTTT.

The CDR3 spells CASSPAVDEQFF. The CDR3 DNA sequence: TGTGCCAGCAGCCCTGCGGTGGATGAGCAGTTCTTC. The chain links TRBV7-9 to TRBJ2-1; D remains unclear. This CDR3 comprises 12 residues. V was pared by 5 bases and J by 8 bases, with 10 bases between. Germline CDR1 and CDR2: SEHNR and FQNEAQ (reference sequence).

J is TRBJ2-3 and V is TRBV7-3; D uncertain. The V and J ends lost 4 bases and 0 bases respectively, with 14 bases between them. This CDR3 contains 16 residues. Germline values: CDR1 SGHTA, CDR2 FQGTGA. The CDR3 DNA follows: TGTGCCAGCAGCTCTGGCGTTGGGCTAAGCACAGATACGCAGTATTTT. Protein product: CASSSGVGLSTDTQYF.

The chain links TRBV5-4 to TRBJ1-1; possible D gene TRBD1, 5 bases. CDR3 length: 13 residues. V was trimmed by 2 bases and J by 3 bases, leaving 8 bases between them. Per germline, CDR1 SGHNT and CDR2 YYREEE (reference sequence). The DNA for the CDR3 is TGTGCCAGCAGCTTTGGGGCGGACACTGAAGCTTTCTTT. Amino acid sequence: CASSFGADTEAFF.

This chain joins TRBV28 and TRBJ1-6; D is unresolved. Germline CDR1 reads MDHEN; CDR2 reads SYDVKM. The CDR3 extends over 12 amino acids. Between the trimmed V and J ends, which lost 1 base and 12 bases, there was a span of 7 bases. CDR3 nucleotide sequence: TGTGCCAGCAGTTTATTTGGGGAACCCCTCCACTTT. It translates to CASSLFGEPLHF.

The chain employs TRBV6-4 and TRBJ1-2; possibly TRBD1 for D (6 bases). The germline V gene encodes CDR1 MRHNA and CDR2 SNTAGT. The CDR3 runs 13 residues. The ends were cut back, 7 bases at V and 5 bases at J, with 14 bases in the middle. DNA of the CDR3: TGTGCCAGCAACCAACAGGGCGGGTATGGCTACACCTTC. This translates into CASNQQGGYGYTF.

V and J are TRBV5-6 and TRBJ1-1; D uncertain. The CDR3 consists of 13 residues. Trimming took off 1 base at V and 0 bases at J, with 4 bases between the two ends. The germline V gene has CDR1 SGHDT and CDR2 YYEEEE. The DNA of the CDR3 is TGTGCCAGCAGCTTGTTTATGAACACTGAAGCTTTCTTT. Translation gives CASSLFMNTEAFF.

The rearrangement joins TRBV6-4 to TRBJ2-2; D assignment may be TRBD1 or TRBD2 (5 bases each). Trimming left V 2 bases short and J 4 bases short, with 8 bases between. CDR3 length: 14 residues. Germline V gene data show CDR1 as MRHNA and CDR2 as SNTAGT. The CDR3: CASSDGAGTGELFF. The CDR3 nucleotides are TGTGCCAGCAGTGACGGGGCGGGCACCGGGGAGCTGTTTTTT.

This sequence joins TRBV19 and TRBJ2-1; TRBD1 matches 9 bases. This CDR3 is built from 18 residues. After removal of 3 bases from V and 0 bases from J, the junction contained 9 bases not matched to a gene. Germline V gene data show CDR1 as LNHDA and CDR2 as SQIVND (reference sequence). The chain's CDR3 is CASSMNTGGITSYNEQFF. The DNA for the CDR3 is TGTGCCAGTAGTATGAATACAGGGGGCATTACCTCCTACAATGAGCAGTTCTTC.

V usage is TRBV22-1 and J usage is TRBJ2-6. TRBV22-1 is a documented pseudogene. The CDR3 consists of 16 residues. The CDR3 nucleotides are TGTCCTGGGAGCGCGCCTCCGGATTCTGGGGCCAACGTCCTGACTTTC. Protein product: CPGSAPPDSGANVLTF.

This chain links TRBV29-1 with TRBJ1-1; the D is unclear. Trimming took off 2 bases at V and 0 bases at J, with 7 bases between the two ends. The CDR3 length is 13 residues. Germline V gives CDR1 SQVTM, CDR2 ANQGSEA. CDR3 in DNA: TGCAGCGTTGAATCCACTCTGAACACTGAAGCTTTCTTT. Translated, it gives CSVESTLNTEAFF.

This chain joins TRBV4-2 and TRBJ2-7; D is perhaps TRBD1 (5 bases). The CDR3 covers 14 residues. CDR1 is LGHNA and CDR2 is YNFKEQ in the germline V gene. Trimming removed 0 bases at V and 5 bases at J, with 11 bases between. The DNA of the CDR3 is TGTGCCAGCAGCCAAGAATCAGGGATCAACGAGCAGTACTTC. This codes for CASSQESGINEQYF.

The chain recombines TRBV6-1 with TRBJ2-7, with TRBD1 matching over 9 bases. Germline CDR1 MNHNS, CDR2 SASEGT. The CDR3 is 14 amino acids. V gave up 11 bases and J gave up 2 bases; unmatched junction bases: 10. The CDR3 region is CAGKEGQGPYEQYF. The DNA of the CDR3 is TGTGCCGGCAAGGAGGGACAGGGACCCTACGAGCAGTACTTC.

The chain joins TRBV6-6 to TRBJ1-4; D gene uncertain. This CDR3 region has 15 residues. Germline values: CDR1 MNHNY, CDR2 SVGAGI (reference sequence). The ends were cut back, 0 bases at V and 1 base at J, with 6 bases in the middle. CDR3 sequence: CASSYSDLTNEKLFF. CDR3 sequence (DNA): TGTGCCAGCAGTTACTCCGACCTAACTAATGAAAAACTGTTTTTT.

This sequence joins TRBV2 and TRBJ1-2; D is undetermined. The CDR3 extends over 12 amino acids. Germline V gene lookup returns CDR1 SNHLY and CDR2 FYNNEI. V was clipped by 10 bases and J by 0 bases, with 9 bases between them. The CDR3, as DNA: TGTGCCAACGTCGGGACTAACTATGGCTACACCTTC. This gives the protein CANVGTNYGYTF.

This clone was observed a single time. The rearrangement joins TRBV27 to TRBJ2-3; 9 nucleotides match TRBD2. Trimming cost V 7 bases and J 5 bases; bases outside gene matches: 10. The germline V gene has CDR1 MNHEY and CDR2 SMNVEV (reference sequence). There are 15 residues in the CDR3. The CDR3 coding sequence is TGTGCCAGCACCCCGCGGGGACTAGCTGTAGATACGCAGTATTTT. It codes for CASTPRGLAVDTQYF.

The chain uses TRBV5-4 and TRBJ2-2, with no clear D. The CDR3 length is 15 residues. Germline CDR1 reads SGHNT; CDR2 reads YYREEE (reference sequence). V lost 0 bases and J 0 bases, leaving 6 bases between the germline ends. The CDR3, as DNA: TGTGCCAGCAGCTTGGAGTTTACGAACACCGGGGAGCTGTTTTTT. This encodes CASSLEFTNTGELFF. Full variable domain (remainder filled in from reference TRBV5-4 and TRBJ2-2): ETGVTQSPTHLIKTRGQQVTLRCSSQSGHNTVSWYQQALGQGPQFIFQYYREEENGRGNFPPRFSGLQFPNYSSELNVNALELDDSALYLCASSLEFTNTGELFFGEGSRLTVL.

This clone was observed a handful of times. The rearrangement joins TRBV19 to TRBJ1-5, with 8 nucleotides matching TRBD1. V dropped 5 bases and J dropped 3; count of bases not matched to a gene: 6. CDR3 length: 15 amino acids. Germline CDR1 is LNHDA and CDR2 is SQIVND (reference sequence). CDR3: CASSAWTGSNQPQHF. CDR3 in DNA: TGTGCCAGTAGTGCGTGGACAGGGTCCAATCAGCCCCAGCATTTT.

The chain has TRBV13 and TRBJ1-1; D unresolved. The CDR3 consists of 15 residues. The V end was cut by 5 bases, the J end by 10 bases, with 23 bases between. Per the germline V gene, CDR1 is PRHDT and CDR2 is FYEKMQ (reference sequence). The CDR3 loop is CASSPLMVEGLGAFF. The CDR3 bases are TGTGCCAGCAGCCCCTTAATGGTTGAGGGTCTGGGAGCTTTCTTT.